This record concerns one T cell receptor beta chain sequence. The data are from a study of blood T cell repertoires in COVID-19. Study background: Samples representing acute and convalescent COVID-19 were sourced from the United States, Italy and Spain. PBMCs, B-cell-depleted T cells, or T cells were the source of the cDNA or gDNA that made up the material.

In the source study's methods: Amplification from reference gene primers served as the basis for estimated nucleated cell counts. Sequencing was performed with immunoSEQ multiplex PCR; in TCRdb, only in-frame clones are kept and a portion is missing. D and trimming were read from the DNA, whereas the V and J calls and clone size are those reported in that table. The data hold 90,000 to 110,000 clones, with approximately 85% observed a single time. Per the germline V gene, CDR1 is SGHTA and CDR2 is FQGNSA. The CDR3 consists of 20 residues. V lost 0 bases to trimming and J lost 0 bases; unmatched junction nucleotides: 10.

The TCR originated in a man between 45 and 60 years old with acute or convalescent COVID-19. Sequencing was performed on peripheral blood. The chain is built from TRBV7-2 and TRBJ2-5; 13 bases agree with TRBD2. CDR3 sequence reads: CASSLALGLAGITYQETQYF. The CDR3 DNA reads TGTGCCAGCAGCTTAGCGCTGGGACTAGCGGGAATTACGTACCAAGAGACCCAGTACTTC.